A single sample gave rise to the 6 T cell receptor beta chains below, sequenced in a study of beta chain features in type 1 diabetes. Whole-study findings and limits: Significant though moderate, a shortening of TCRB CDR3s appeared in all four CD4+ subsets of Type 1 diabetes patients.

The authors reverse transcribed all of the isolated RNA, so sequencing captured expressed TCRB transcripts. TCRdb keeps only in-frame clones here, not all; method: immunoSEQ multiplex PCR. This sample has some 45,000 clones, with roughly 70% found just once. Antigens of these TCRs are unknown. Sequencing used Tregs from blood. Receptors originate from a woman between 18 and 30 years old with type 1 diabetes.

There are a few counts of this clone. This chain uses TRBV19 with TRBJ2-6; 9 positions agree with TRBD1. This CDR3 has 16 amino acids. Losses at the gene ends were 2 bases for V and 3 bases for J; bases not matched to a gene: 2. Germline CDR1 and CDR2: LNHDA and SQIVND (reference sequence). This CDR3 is CASSIRTGDGANVLTF. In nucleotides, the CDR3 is TGTGCCAGTAGTATAAGGACAGGGGATGGGGCCAACGTCCTGACTTTC.

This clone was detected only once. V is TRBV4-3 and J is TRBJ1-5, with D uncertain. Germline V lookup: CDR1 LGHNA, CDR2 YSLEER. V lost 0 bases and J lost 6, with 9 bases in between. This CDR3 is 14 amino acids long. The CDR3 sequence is CASSQETGPQPQHF. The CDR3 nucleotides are TGCGCCAGCAGCCAAGAGACGGGTCCTCAGCCCCAGCATTTT.

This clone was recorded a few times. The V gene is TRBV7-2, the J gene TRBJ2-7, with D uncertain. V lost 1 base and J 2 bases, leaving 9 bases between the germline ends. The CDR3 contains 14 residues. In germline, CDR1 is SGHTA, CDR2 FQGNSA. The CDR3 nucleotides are TGTGCCAGCAGCTTAGATGGCAGTACCTACGAGCAGTACTTC. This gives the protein CASSLDGSTYEQYF. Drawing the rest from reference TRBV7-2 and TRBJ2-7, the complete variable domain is GAGVSQSPSNKVTEKGKDVELRCDPISGHTALYWYRQSLGQGLEFLIYFQGNSAPDKSGLPSDRFSAERTGGSVSTLTIQRTQQEDSAVYLCASSLDGSTYEQYFGPGTRLTVT.

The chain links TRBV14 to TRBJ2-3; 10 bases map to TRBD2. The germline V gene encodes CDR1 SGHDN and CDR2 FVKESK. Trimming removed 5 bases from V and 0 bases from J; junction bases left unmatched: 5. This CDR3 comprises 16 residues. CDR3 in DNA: TGTGCCAGCAGCAACCTACTAGCGGGAAGCACAGATACGCAGTATTTT. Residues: CASSNLLAGSTDTQYF.

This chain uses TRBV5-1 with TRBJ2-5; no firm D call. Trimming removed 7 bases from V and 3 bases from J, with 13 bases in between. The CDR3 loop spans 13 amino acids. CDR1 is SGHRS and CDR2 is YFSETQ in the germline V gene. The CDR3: CASRWWAKETQYF. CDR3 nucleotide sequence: TGCGCCAGCCGATGGTGGGCTAAAGAGACCCAGTACTTC.

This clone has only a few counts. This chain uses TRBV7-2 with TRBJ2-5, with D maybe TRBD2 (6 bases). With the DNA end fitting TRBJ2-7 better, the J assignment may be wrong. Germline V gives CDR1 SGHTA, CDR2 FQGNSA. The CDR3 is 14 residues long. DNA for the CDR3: TGTGCCAGCAGCTTAGTTGGGGGGTACGGCGAGCAGTACTTC. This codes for CASSLVGGYGEQYF.